Described below is a single T cell receptor beta chain sequence and its context. Using immunoSEQ multiplex PCR, the repertoire was profiled, and TCRdb retains in-frame clones only, with some absent. The sample has around 250,000 clones; 80% to 90% are singletons. These data come from a study of blood T cell repertoires in COVID-19. The ends were cut back, 3 bases at V and 4 bases at J, with 14 bases in the middle. This CDR3 is 15 amino acids long. The germline gives CDR1 KGHDR, CDR2 SFDVKD. V is TRBV24-1 and J is TRBJ2-5; D is possibly TRBD2 (5 bases). This receptor was obtained from a woman in her forties who had been exposed to COVID-19. Sequences were obtained from PBMCs or T cells enriched from blood (not recorded which). The CDR3 DNA reads TGTGCCACCAGTGATAGTAGCGAGACGGGAGAGACCCAGTACTTC. Translating gives CATSDSSETGETQYF.